This TCR beta chain was recovered during a study of blood T cell repertoires in COVID-19. Study-wide background: PBMCs, B-cell-depleted T cells, or T cells provided the cDNA or gDNA that made up the material.

The CDR3 runs 14 residues. From germline, CDR1 is SNHLY and CDR2 FYNNEI. The trim removed 6 bases at V and 4 bases at J, leaving 8 bases unmatched. Assay used: immunoSEQ multiplex PCR; TCRdb lists only in-frame clones, some missing. Of 200,000 to 250,000 clones listed, approximately 90% are singletons. This chain uses TRBV2 with TRBJ1-1; TRBD1 agrees at 7 bases. The TCR comes from a man aged 50-60 years with acute or convalescent COVID-19. Sequencing was performed on peripheral blood. The CDR3 DNA reads as TGTGCCAGCAGCCGTACAGGGGCCCTCACTGAAGCTTTCTTT. Its translation is CASSRTGALTEAFF. The full variable domain, rest sourced from reference TRBV2 and TRBJ1-1, is EPEVTQTPSHQVTQMGQEVILRCVPISNHLYFYWYRQILGQKVEFLVSFYNNEISEKSEIFDDQFSVERPDGSNFTLKIRSTKLEDSAMYFCASSRTGALTEAFFGQGTRLTVV.